Each of the 10 T cell receptor beta chains below was sequenced from the same sample in a study of cytomegalovirus exposure and HLA in healthy donors. The study ran its PCR with 60 Vbeta and 13 Jbeta primers. Profiling relied on immunoSEQ multiplex PCR, and the TCRdb table lists in-frame clones only, not all of them. The top ten hold over 12% of the sample, which has approximately 80,000 clones, around 68% seen once. The sequencing input was PBMCs. The receptors were gathered from a woman aged 40 to 49 in good health and CMV-seropositive.

The chain recombines TRBV7-2 with TRBJ2-2; 7 positions match TRBD1. Trimming at V came to 2 bases and at J to 10 bases, leaving 1 base not matched to a gene. Per the germline V gene, CDR1 is SGHTA and CDR2 is FQGNSA. The CDR3 is 12 amino acids. The CDR3 loop reads CASSLTGEELFF. CDR3 in DNA: TGTGCCAGCAGCTTAACAGGGGAGGAGCTGTTTTTT.

This chain connects TRBV30 to TRBJ1-4, with D tentatively TRBD1 (6 bases). Germline CDR1 is GTSNPN and CDR2 is SVGIG (reference sequence). The CDR3 contains 14 residues. Trimming shortened V by 3 bases and J by 8 bases, and 16 bases separated the two germline ends. The CDR3 nucleotides are TGTGCCTGGAGGGGGATACAGGGAGACGAAAAACTGTTTTTT. This encodes CAWRGIQGDEKLFF.

The gene calls are TRBV15 and TRBJ1-6, with D possibly TRBD1 on 5 matching bases. The CDR3 has 14 amino acids. The germline CDR1 and CDR2 sequences are LNHNV and YYDKDF (reference sequence). The V end was cut by 8 bases, the J end by 6 bases, with 14 bases between. CDR3 sequence (DNA): TGTGCCACCCGGGGACTTCCGTCTAATTCACCCCTCCACTTT. Translation: CATRGLPSNSPLHF. Complete variable domain (other parts from reference TRBV15 and TRBJ1-6): DAMVIQNPRYQVTQFGKPVTLSCSQTLNHNVMYWYQQKSSQAPKLLFHYYDKDFNNEADTPDNFQSRRPNTSFCFLDIRSPGLGDTAMYLCATRGLPSNSPLHFGNGTRLTVT.

This clone was picked up one time. The chain recombines TRBV11-2 with TRBJ1-2; the D gene is possibly TRBD1 (6 bases). Germline lookup yields CDR1 SGHAT and CDR2 FQNNGV. CDR3 size: 14 residues. Between the trimmed V and J ends, which lost 0 bases and 4 bases, there was a span of 9 bases. CDR3 sequence reads: CASSLERQVYGYTF. The CDR3 DNA reads TGTGCCAGCAGCTTAGAACGACAGGTCTATGGCTACACCTTC. The full variable domain, with the rest looked up from reference TRBV11-2 and TRBJ1-2, is EAGVAQSPRYKIIEKRQSVAFWCNPISGHATLYWYQQILGQGPKLLIQFQNNGVVDDSQLPKDRFSAERLKGVDSTLKIQPAKLEDSAVYLCASSLERQVYGYTFGSGTRLTVV.

The chain combines TRBV2 with TRBJ2-5, with 11 positions matching TRBD2. The V segment lost 4 bases and the J segment 7 bases; nucleotides outside the gene matches: 8. The CDR3 extends over 15 amino acids. Germline CDR1 and CDR2: SNHLY and FYNNEI. The CDR3 sequence is CASSAGSGRDVTQYF. In nucleotides, the CDR3 is TGTGCCAGCAGTGCCGGTAGCGGGAGGGACGTGACCCAGTACTTC.

V gene TRBV4-1 combines with J gene TRBJ2-6, with unresolved D. The CDR3 extends over 15 amino acids. The germline V and J ends were trimmed by 5 bases and 0 bases, with 8 bases remaining between them. Looked up from germline, CDR1 is MGHRA and CDR2 is YSYEKL. DNA of the CDR3: TGCGCCAGCAGCTGGCTTTTCTCTGGGGCCAACGTCCTGACTTTC. It specifies CASSWLFSGANVLTF.

This chain uses TRBV9 with TRBJ2-3, with 13 bases aligning to TRBD2. Germline CDR1 reads SGDLS; CDR2 reads YYNGEE. The CDR3 has 16 amino acids. The V gene end was trimmed by 2 bases and the J gene end by 4 bases; junction bases not matched to a gene: 4. The CDR3 spells CASSVGLAGAADTQYF. The CDR3 DNA sequence: TGTGCCAGCAGCGTTGGACTAGCGGGAGCGGCAGATACGCAGTATTTT.

This clone came up a few times. The chain combines TRBV4-3 with TRBJ2-5, with 8 bases lining up with TRBD2. Losses at the gene ends were 0 bases for V and 5 bases for J; bases not matched to a gene: 11. Germline V gene sequence: CDR1 LGHNA, CDR2 YSLEER. CDR3 length: 17 residues. CDR3 bases: TGCGCCAGCAGCCAAGAGGGGGGAGCGGGAGTCGGGGAGACCCAGTACTTC. Its translation is CASSQEGGAGVGETQYF.

The chain joins TRBV2 to TRBJ1-2; 8 bases match TRBD1. This CDR3 contains 14 residues. J gave up 1 base and V 4 bases, and 2 bases lay outside the gene matches. CDR1 and CDR2 from the germline V gene are SNHLY and FYNNEI. Here the CDR3 reads CASSATGVNYGYTF. The CDR3 bases are TGTGCCAGCAGTGCGACAGGGGTTAACTATGGCTACACCTTC.

This chain connects TRBV28 to TRBJ1-5; possible D gene TRBD1, 6 bases. Germline V gene data show CDR1 as MDHEN and CDR2 as SYDVKM. The V and J ends lost 6 bases and 2 bases respectively, with 11 bases between them. The CDR3 covers 14 residues. The CDR3 loop is CASSKTGRNQPQHF. CDR3 sequence (DNA): TGTGCCAGCAGCAAGACAGGTCGCAATCAGCCCCAGCATTTT.